This TCR beta chain stems from a study of blood T cell repertoires in COVID-19. Study-wide background: Researchers got acute and convalescent COVID-19 samples from the United States, Italy and Spain.

Assay: immunoSEQ multiplex PCR; the TCRdb copy retains only in-frame clones and omits some. This sample has around 180,000 clones, with more than 75% found just once. This clone turned up a few times. V trimming: 0 bases; J trimming: 6 bases; junction bases outside the gene matches: 9. The germline CDR1 and CDR2 sequences are MNHNS and SASEGT. The CDR3 has 16 residues. The clonotype was recovered from a person aged 70 to 80 with COVID-19, enrolled during active disease. Sequencing was carried out using peripheral blood. The J gene is TRBJ1-2, the V gene TRBV6-1, with TRBD1 matching over 8 bases. This chain's CDR3 is CASSEASSGQVHGYTF. CDR3 sequence (DNA): TGTGCCAGCAGTGAAGCCAGTTCGGGACAGGTTCATGGCTACACCTTC.